This TCR beta chain was recorded in a study of blood T cell repertoires in COVID-19. The overall study: Sources were T cells, B-cell-depleted T cells, or PBMCs; the material itself was cDNA or gDNA.

Germline assignment: CDR1 ENHRY and CDR2 SYGVKD. The CDR3 consists of 15 residues. The V segment lost 5 bases and the J segment 10 bases; nucleotides outside the gene matches: 7. Authors' methods: Cell counts per sample came from amplifying reference gene primers. The repertoire was sequenced with immunoSEQ multiplex PCR; TCRdb's copy has only in-frame clones and lacks some. V and J calls and clone size come straight from that table; D and trimming were deduced from the DNA. This table holds 25,000 to 30,000 clones, about two thirds found once. This clone was recorded a few times. The clonotype comes from a boy aged 2 to 10 with active or convalescent COVID-19. The sample was peripheral blood. The V and J genes are TRBV10-3 and TRBJ1-6; 11 bases align to TRBD1. The CDR3 protein is CAISRGQGEGSPLHF. The CDR3 nucleotides read TGTGCCATCAGTCGGGGACAGGGGGAAGGCTCACCCCTCCACTTT.